The 12 T cell receptor beta chains presented below share a single source sample, sequenced in a study of T cells in Graves' hyperthyroidism and ophthalmopathy. Amplification of TCR beta CDR3 regions used RNA as the template. HTBI primers were the set used in a first-round RT-PCR of the TCR CDR3. TCRdb ran MiXCR on the multiplex PCR reads and lists one entry per CDR3 protein. This table holds approximately 570,000 distinct CDR3 sequences, 20% found once. What was sequenced was blood. These receptors all stem from a man aged 40-55 years with Graves' ophthalmopathy.

This clonotype showed up many times. V is TRBV5-1 and J is TRBJ2-1; 8 nucleotides align to TRBD1. J was trimmed by 9 bases and V by 4 bases; bases with no gene match: 6. The CDR3 runs 13 residues. The germline CDR1 and CDR2 sequences are SGHRS and YFSETQ. The CDR3 spells CASSGQGSGEQFF. The CDR3 nucleotides are TGCGCCAGCAGCGGACAGGGTTCGGGTGAGCAGTTCTTC. The entire variable domain, with the rest obtained from reference TRBV5-1 and TRBJ2-1, is as follows: KAGVTQTPRYLIKTRGQQVTLSCSPISGHRSVSWYQQTPGQGLQFLFEYFSETQRNKGNFPGRFSGRQFSNSRSEMNVSTLELGDSALYLCASSGQGSGEQFFGPGTRLTVL.

This clonotype was seen at least ten times. The V gene is TRBV18, the J gene TRBJ2-1, with unresolved D. Germline assignment: CDR1 KGHSH and CDR2 LQKENI. The CDR3 spans 15 residues. Trimming shortened V by 0 bases and J by 8 bases, and 14 bases separated the two germline ends. CDR3 DNA: TGTGCCAGCTCACCACCGGTCGTAGCCGGCGATGAGCAGTTCTTC. It specifies CASSPPVVAGDEQFF. Filled out from reference TRBV18 and TRBJ2-1, the complete variable domain reads NAGVMQNPRHLVRRRGQEARLRCSPMKGHSHVYWYRQLPEEGLKFMVYLQKENIIDESGMPKERFSAEFPKEGPSILRIQQVVRGDSAAYFCASSPPVVAGDEQFFGPGTRLTVL.

In this sample, this clonotype turned up many times. The CDR3 protein is CASSLAQGGAYEQYF. As DNA, the CDR3 is TGCGCCAGCAGCTTGGCCCAGGGAGGGGCCTACGAGCAGTACTTC. The chain combines TRBV5-1 with TRBJ2-7, with 7 bases that match TRBD2. This CDR3 spans 15 amino acids. V was pared by 0 bases and J by 2 bases, with 5 bases of the junction left unmatched. Per germline, CDR1 SGHRS and CDR2 YFSETQ.

This clonotype was detected only a few times. The V call is TRBV7-6, the J call TRBJ1-1, with D hard to call. CDR1 SGHVS and CDR2 FNYEAQ come from the germline V gene. The V end was cut by 1 base, the J end by 3 bases, with 9 bases between. The CDR3 spans 14 residues. CDR3 region: CASSLGSGDTEAFF. The CDR3 bases are TGTGCCAGCAGCTTAGGTTCTGGGGACACTGAAGCTTTCTTT.

About this clonotype itself: This could be a read error, since a much larger clone is one nucleotide away. This CDR3 reads CASSLGEGEAHPEAFF. The CDR3 region has the DNA TGTGCCAGCAGCTTAGGGGAAGGGGAGGCGCACCCTGAAGCTTTCTTT. V is TRBV7-6 and J is TRBJ1-1, with D possibly being TRBD1 (5 bases). V gave up 1 base and J gave up 6 bases, with 18 bases separating them. Per germline, CDR1 SGHVS and CDR2 FNYEAQ. This CDR3 is 16 amino acids long.

This clonotype was observed a single time. V usage is TRBV25-1 and J usage is TRBJ1-3; D not resolved. Per germline, CDR1 MGHDK and CDR2 SYGVNS. V was shortened by 3 bases and J by 1 base, with 13 bases between the two germline ends. The CDR3 contains 16 residues. The CDR3 coding sequence is TGTGCCAGCAGTGATCTGGGGTCGCGATCTGGAAACACCATATATTTT. It yields the protein CASSDLGSRSGNTIYF.

This clonotype was seen at least ten times. The V gene is TRBV7-2, the J gene TRBJ2-3, with D hard to call. CDR1 is SGHTA, CDR2 FQGNSA, per germline. This CDR3 comprises 12 residues. V was cut by 4 bases and J by 10 bases, with 12 bases left in between. In DNA, the CDR3 is TGTGCCAGCAGCTCGGATTCGCGCGCGCAGTATTTT. Its protein product is CASSSDSRAQYF.

As DNA, the CDR3 is TGTGCCAGCAGCTCAGGGGGGGGGAAAGGCGGCAATCAGCCCCAGCATTTT. Encoded protein: CASSSGGGKGGNQPQHF. The V call is TRBV7-9, the J call TRBJ1-5, with 7 bases identical to TRBD1. CDR1 SEHNR and CDR2 FQNEAQ come from the germline V gene (reference sequence). V was clipped by 4 bases and J by 2 bases; unmatched bases: 11. The CDR3 sequence is 17 residues long.

This clonotype was seen only a few times. The chain couples TRBV2 to TRBJ1-5; TRBD1 matches 8 bases. The CDR3 is 15 amino acids. CDR1 is SNHLY, CDR2 FYNNEI, per germline. The V segment lost 5 bases and the J segment 4 bases; nucleotides outside the gene matches: 7. CDR3 coding DNA: TGTGCCAGCAGTCACACCCGGGACAGGAATCAGCCCCAGCATTTT. Translating gives CASSHTRDRNQPQHF.

In the case of this clonotype: An end of the junction differs from the germline gene, which may be a read error. The J gene is TRBJ2-3, the V gene TRBV2; D is uncertain. CDR1 SNHLY and CDR2 FYNNEI come from the germline V gene. The CDR3 length is 15 residues. For the CDR3, the DNA is TGTGCCAGCAGTGAAAGGAACCCCTACACACATACGCAGTATTTT. Its protein is CASSERNPYTHTQYF.

This clonotype was seen repeatedly, ten times or more. The chain has TRBV6-5 and TRBJ2-2, with no clear D. Deletions cut 1 base from V and 0 bases from J, with 3 bases between. Per the germline V gene, CDR1 is MNHEY and CDR2 is SVGAGI. CDR3 size: 14 residues. The CDR3 coding sequence is TGTGCCAGCAGTTACTGGCCGAACACCGGGGAGCTGTTTTTT. This codes for CASSYWPNTGELFF.

V is TRBV7-2 and J is TRBJ2-7; D perhaps matches TRBD1 (5 bases). This CDR3 is built from 15 residues. V lost 3 bases to trimming and J lost 4 bases, with 16 bases between them. From germline, CDR1 is SGHTA and CDR2 FQGNSA. CDR3 in amino acids: CASSFSQGGYYEQYF. As DNA, the CDR3 is TGTGCCAGCAGCTTTAGTCAGGGCGGATATTACGAGCAGTACTTC.